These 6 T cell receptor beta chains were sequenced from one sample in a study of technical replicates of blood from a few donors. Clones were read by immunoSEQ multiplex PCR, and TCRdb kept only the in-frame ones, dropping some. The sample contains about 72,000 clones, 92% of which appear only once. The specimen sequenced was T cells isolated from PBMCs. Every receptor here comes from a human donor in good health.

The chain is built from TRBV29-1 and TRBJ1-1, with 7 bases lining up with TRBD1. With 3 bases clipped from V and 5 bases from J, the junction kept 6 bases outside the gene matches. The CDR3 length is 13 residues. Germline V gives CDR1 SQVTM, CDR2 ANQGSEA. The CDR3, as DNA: TGCAGCGTTGAGAAGACAGGGAGAACTGAAGCTTTCTTT. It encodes CSVEKTGRTEAFF.

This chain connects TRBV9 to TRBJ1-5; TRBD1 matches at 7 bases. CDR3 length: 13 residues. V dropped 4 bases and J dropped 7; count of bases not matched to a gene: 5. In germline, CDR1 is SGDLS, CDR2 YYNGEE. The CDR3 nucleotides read TGTGCCAGCAGCACCGGCAGGGGGCAGCCCCAGCATTTT. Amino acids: CASSTGRGQPQHF. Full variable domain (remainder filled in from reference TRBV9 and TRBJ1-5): DSGVTQTPKHLITATGQRVTLRCSPRSGDLSVYWYQQSLDQGLQFLIQYYNGEERAKGNILERFSAQQFPDLHSELNLSSLELGDSALYFCASSTGRGQPQHFGDGTRLSIL.

The DNA for the CDR3 is TGTGCCAGCAGTTCCCGGGACTTGAGCTCCTACAATGAGCAGTTCTTC. Protein product: CASSSRDLSSYNEQFF. This chain joins TRBV28 and TRBJ2-1, with D possibly being TRBD2 (6 bases). Looked up from germline, CDR1 is MDHEN and CDR2 is SYDVKM. The germline V and J ends were trimmed by 4 bases and 0 bases, with 13 bases remaining between them. The CDR3 spans 16 residues.

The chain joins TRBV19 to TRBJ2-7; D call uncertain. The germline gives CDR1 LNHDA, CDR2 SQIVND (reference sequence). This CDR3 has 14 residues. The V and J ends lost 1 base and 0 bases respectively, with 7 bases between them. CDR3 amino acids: CASSIVYGSYEQYF. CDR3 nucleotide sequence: TGTGCCAGTAGTATAGTTTACGGCTCCTACGAGCAGTACTTC.

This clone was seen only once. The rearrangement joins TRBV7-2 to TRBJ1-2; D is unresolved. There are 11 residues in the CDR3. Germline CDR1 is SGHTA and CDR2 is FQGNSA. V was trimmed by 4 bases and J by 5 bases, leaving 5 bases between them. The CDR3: CASSSFYGYTF. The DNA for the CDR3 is TGTGCCAGCAGCTCCTTTTATGGCTACACCTTC.

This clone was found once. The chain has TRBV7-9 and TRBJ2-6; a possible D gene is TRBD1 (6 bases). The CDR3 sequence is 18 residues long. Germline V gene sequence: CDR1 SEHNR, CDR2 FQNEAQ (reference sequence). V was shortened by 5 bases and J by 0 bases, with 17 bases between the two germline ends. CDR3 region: CASSLRDTSDSGANVLTF. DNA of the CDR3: TGTGCCAGCAGCCTCCGGGACACCTCGGACTCTGGGGCCAACGTCCTGACTTTC. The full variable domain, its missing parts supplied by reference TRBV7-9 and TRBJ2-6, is DTGVSQNPRHKITKRGQNVTFRCDPISEHNRLYWYRQTLGQGPEFLTYFQNEAQLEKSRLLSDRFSAERPKGSFSTLEIQRTEQGDSAMYLCASSLRDTSDSGANVLTFGAGSRLTVL.